The clone carrying this T cell receptor (beta chain) is judged medium-sized. This entry belongs to a study of prognosis after radiotherapy for stage I lung cancer. Using two-round multiplex PCR, the authors amplified TCR beta CDR3 from genomic DNA. Individual primers that were specific to each TRBV and TRBJ gene served in first-round PCR. One entry per CDR3 protein results from TCRdb running MiXCR on the multiplex PCR reads. The top ten clones hold approximately 21% of a sample with about 22,000 distinct CDR3 sequences, roughly 40% of them seen once. CDR1 SGHRS and CDR2 YFSETQ come from the germline V gene. The CDR3 length is 14 residues. Trimming took 0 bases from V and 4 from J, leaving 10 bases between them.

Sequenced material: PBMCs, taken before or after stereotactic body radiation therapy (not recorded which). This clonotype originated in a donor aged 50 or older with non-small cell lung cancer. The V gene is TRBV5-1, the J gene TRBJ1-2, with D hard to call. The CDR3 sequence: CASSLEGLRYGYTF. The CDR3 bases are TGCGCCAGCAGCTTGGAGGGCCTCCGCTATGGCTACACCTTC.